This T cell receptor (beta chain) was retrieved from a study of cytomegalovirus exposure and HLA in healthy donors. General observations from the study: Sequencing likely produced, as an artifact, a cluster of highly shared sequence variants. For TCR beta chains, V- and J-gene trimming was later linked to a missense DCLRE1C variant. The study listed 164 cytomegalovirus-associated TCR beta chains.

A multiplex PCR was run with 60 Vbeta primers and 13 Jbeta primers. TCRdb's copy holds only in-frame clones and misses some; the assay was immunoSEQ multiplex PCR. The repertoire table contains 70,000 to 75,000 clones. For this clone: Its specificity is unknown. This sample includes further DNA sequences coding for the same CDR3.

V lost 0 bases and J lost 8, with 5 bases in between. CDR1 SGHRS and CDR2 YFSETQ come from the germline V gene. There are 12 residues in the CDR3. Material for sequencing was PBMCs. The chain carries TRBV5-1 and TRBJ1-4; tentatively, D is TRBD1 (5 bases). The receptor was derived from a female donor in good health and CMV-seropositive. CDR3 amino acids: CASSLAGEKLFF. The CDR3 bases are TGCGCCAGCAGCTTGGCAGGGGAAAAACTGTTTTTT.